The 9 T cell receptor beta chains below were found in one sample sequenced in a study of blood T cell repertoires in COVID-19. TCRdb's table, derived via immunoSEQ multiplex PCR, lists solely in-frame clones and lacks some. This table holds some 340,000 clones, around 83% found once. Specimen: PBMCs or T cells enriched from blood (not recorded which). Every receptor here comes from a woman between 50 and 59 years old who had recovered from COVID-19.

The rearrangement uses TRBV5-6 and TRBJ1-1; TRBD1 aligns across 7 bases. The CDR3 has 14 amino acids. The junction had 4 bases not matched to a gene; V was cut back by 3 bases and J by 2 bases. Germline CDR1 reads SGHDT; CDR2 reads YYEEEE. CDR3: CASSYQGGNTEAFF. The CDR3 coding sequence is TGTGCCAGCAGCTATCAGGGGGGAAACACTGAAGCTTTCTTT.

This clone was recorded once. The V gene is TRBV5-4, the J gene TRBJ2-7, with 10 positions matching TRBD1. The CDR3 contains 14 residues. Germline V gives CDR1 SGHNT, CDR2 YYREEE (reference sequence). V gave up 6 bases and J gave up 4 bases; unmatched junction bases: 7. The CDR3 bases are TGTGCCAGCACCCGGGACAGGGGACCTTACGAGCAGTACTTC. It specifies CASTRDRGPYEQYF.

V usage is TRBV19 and J usage is TRBJ1-2; 12 nucleotides line up with TRBD1. Trimming cost V 5 bases and J 7 bases; bases outside gene matches: 11. The V gene's germline CDR1 is LNHDA and CDR2 SQIVND (reference sequence). The CDR3 covers 16 residues. CDR3: CASSGFSGTGGFGYTF. For the CDR3, the DNA is TGTGCCAGTAGTGGATTTTCCGGGACAGGGGGCTTTGGCTACACCTTC.

This clone was recorded a few times. This sequence joins TRBV5-1 and TRBJ1-5; D is possibly TRBD1 (6 bases). CDR3 length: 14 residues. Trimming stripped 4 bases from V and 4 bases from J, with 12 bases between. In germline, CDR1 is SGHRS, CDR2 YFSETQ. The CDR3 region is CASSPDSLNQPQHF. The CDR3 DNA is TGCGCCAGCAGCCCGGACAGTTTAAATCAGCCCCAGCATTTT.

This rearrangement joins TRBV5-1 to TRBJ2-3, with 7 bases identical to TRBD2. Germline V gene lookup returns CDR1 SGHRS and CDR2 YFSETQ. This CDR3 is 14 amino acids long. The J segment lost 5 bases and the V segment lost 4 bases, leaving 7 bases of the junction unmatched. The CDR3 DNA reads TGCGCCAGCAGCGTGCGGGAGTTTGGAGATACGCAGTATTTT. Encoded protein: CASSVREFGDTQYF. The full variable domain, rest sourced from reference TRBV5-1 and TRBJ2-3, is KAGVTQTPRYLIKTRGQQVTLSCSPISGHRSVSWYQQTPGQGLQFLFEYFSETQRNKGNFPGRFSGRQFSNSRSEMNVSTLELGDSALYLCASSVREFGDTQYFGPGTRLTVL.

The genes are TRBV10-3 and TRBJ1-1; TRBD1 might be the D (5 bases). Between the trimmed V and J ends, which lost 6 bases and 0 bases, there was a span of 8 bases. The germline gives CDR1 ENHRY, CDR2 SYGVKD. CDR3 length: 13 amino acids. As DNA, the CDR3 is TGTGCCATCAGGAGGGACTTGAACACTGAAGCTTTCTTT. As protein: CAIRRDLNTEAFF.

This rearrangement joins TRBV6-2 or TRBV6-3 to TRBJ2-7, with D possibly matching TRBD1 (5 bases). Trimming removed 4 bases from V and 0 bases from J, with 19 bases in between. There are 17 residues in the CDR3. CDR1 is MNHEY and CDR2 is SVGEGT in the germline V gene. The CDR3 nucleotides are TGTGCCAGCAGTTCCACGCGGTCCCGACAGAGCTCCTACGAGCAGTACTTC. Its translation: CASSSTRSRQSSYEQYF.

In DNA form, the CDR3 reads TGTGCCAGCAGGCCACGGGAGGGAACAAGTGAAGCTTTCTTT. Residues: CASRPREGTSEAFF. The chain employs TRBV27 and TRBJ1-1; D not resolved. Per the germline V gene, CDR1 is MNHEY and CDR2 is SMNVEV (reference sequence). The CDR3 totals 14 residues. Trimming took 6 bases from V and 7 from J, leaving 18 bases between them.

This chain joins TRBV7-2 and TRBJ1-5; D not certain. Between the trimmed V and J ends, which lost 5 bases and 5 bases, there was a span of 13 bases. The CDR3 is made up of 14 amino acids. CDR1 and CDR2 (germline): SGHTA, FQGNSA. CDR3 in amino acids: CASSAILVDQPQHF. The CDR3 region has the DNA TGTGCCAGCAGCGCCATCTTGGTAGATCAGCCCCAGCATTTT.